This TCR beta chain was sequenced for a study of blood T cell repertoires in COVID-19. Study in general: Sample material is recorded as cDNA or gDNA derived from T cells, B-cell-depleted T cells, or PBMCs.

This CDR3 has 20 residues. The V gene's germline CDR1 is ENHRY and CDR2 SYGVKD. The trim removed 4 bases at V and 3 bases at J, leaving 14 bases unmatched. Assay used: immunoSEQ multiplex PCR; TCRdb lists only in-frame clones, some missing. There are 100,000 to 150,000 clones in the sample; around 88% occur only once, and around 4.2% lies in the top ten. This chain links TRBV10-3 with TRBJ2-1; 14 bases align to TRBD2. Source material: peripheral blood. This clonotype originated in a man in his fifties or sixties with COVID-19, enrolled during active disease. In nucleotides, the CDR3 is TGTGCCATCAGTGGAGCCCCGGGACTAGCGGGGGTCCCCCTCTACAATGAGCAGTTCTTC. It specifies CAISGAPGLAGVPLYNEQFF.